This paragraph reports one T cell receptor (beta chain). Its antigen remains unknown. Trimming shortened V by 2 bases and J by 0 bases, and 9 bases separated the two germline ends. The CDR3 contains 15 residues. Germline-derived CDR1 and CDR2 are SNHLY and FYNNEI. A second roughly 6 to 12 cycle PCR used barcoded and J-beta primers. TCRdb reprocessed the 5' RACE reads via MiXCR and lists one record per CDR3 protein. Of around 850,000 distinct CDR3 sequences listed, around 36% are singletons. The sample is drawn from a study of blood T cells in healthy people across ages. Whole-study results and caveats: The study could not conclusively compare naive and antigen-experienced cells, given its unsorted PBMCs. A roughly linear fall in TCR beta diversity per million T cells was seen with increasing age. Versus aged donors, long-lived donors had higher diversity and more naive CD4+ cells.

The receptor's source is a man younger than 30 in good health. This chain connects TRBV2 to TRBJ2-3, with D hard to call. Sequenced: blood. The CDR3 here is CASSETLASTDTQYF. DNA for the CDR3: TGTGCCAGCAGTGAAACTCTGGCGAGCACAGATACGCAGTATTTT. Based on the CDR3 plus reference TRBV2 and TRBJ2-3, the full variable domain is EPEVTQTPSHQVTQMGQEVILRCVPISNHLYFYWYRQILGQKVEFLVSFYNNEISEKSEIFDDQFSVERPDGSNFTLKIRSTKLEDSAMYFCASSETLASTDTQYFGPGTRLTVL.